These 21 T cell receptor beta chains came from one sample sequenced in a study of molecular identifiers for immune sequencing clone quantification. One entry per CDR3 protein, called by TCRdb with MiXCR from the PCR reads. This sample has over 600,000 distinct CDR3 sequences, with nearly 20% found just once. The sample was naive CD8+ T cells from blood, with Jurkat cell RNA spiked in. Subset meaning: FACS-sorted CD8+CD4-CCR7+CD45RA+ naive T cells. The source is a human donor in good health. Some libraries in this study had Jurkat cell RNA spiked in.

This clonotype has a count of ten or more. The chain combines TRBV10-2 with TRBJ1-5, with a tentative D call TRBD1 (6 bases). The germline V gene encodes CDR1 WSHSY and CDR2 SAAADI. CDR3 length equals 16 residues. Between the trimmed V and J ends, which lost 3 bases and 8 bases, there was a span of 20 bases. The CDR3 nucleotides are TGCGCCAGCAGTGAAGGGACACACTATCTTGGGGAGCCCCAGCATTTT. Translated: CASSEGTHYLGEPQHF.

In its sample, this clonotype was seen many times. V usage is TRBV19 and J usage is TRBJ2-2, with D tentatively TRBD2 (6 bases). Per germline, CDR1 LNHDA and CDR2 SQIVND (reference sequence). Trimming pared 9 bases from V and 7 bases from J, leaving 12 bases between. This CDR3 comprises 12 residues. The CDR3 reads CASLGEVGELFF. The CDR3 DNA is TGTGCCAGCCTGGGGGAGGTCGGGGAGCTGTTTTTT.

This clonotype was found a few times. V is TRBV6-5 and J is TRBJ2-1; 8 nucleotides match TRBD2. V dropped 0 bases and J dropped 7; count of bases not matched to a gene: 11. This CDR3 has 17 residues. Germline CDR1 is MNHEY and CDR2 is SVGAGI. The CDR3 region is CASSYSVEREYGNEQFF. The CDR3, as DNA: TGTGCCAGCAGTTACTCGGTCGAGCGGGAGTATGGTAATGAGCAGTTCTTC.

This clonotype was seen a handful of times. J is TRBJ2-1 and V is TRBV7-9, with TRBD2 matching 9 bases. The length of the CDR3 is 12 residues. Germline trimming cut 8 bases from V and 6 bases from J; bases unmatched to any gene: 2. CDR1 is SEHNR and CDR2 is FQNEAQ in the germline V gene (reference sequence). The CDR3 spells CASVAGANEQFF. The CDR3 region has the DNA TGTGCCAGCGTAGCGGGGGCCAATGAGCAGTTCTTC.

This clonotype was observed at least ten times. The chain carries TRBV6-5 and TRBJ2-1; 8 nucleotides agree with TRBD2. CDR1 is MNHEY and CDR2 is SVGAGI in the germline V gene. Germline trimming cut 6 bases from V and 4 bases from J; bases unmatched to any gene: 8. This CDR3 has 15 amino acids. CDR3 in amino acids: CASRLGAGGYNEQFF. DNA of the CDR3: TGTGCCAGCAGGCTTGGGGCGGGGGGATACAATGAGCAGTTCTTC.

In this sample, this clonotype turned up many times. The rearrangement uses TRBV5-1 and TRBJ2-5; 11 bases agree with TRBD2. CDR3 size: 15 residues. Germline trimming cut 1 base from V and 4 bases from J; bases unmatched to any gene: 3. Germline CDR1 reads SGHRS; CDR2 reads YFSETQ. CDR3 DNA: TGCGCCAGCAGCTTGACTAGCGGGGGCGGAGAGACCCAGTACTTC. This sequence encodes CASSLTSGGGETQYF. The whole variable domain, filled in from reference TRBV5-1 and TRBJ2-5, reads KAGVTQTPRYLIKTRGQQVTLSCSPISGHRSVSWYQQTPGQGLQFLFEYFSETQRNKGNFPGRFSGRQFSNSRSEMNVSTLELGDSALYLCASSLTSGGGETQYFGPGTRLLVL.

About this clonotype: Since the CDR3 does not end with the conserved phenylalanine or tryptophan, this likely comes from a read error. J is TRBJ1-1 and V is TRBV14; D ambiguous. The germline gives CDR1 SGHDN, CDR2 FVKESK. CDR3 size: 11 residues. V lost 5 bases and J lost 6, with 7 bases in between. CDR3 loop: CASSFGAEAFS. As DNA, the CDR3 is TGTGCCAGCAGCTTCGGCGCTGAAGCTTTCTCT.

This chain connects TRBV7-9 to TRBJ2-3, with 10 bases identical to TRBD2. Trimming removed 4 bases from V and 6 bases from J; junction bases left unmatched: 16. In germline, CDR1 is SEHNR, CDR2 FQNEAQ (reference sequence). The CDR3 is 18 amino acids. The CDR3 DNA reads TGTGCCAGCAGCTCCCACCGCGGACTAGCGGAGGTGGCGGATACGCAGTATTTT. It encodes CASSSHRGLAEVADTQYF.

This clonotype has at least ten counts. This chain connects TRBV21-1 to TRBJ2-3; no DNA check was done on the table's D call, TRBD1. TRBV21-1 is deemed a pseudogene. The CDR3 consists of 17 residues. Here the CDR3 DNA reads TGTGCCAGCAGCAAAGCCGTACGAGACAGCCGCACAGATACGCAGTATTTT. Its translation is CASSKAVRDSRTDTQYF.

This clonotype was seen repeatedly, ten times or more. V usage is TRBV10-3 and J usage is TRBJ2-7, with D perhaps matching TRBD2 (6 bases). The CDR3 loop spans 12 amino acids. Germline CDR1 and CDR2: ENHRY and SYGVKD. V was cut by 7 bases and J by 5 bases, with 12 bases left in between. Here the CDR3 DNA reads TGTGCCATCATGGGGGAGGCCGACGAGCAGTACTTC. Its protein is CAIMGEADEQYF.

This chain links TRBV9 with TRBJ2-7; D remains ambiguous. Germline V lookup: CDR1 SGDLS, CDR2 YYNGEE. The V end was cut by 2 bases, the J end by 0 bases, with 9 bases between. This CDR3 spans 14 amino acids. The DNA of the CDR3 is TGTGCCAGCAGCGTTGCCCCGAGCTCCTACGAGCAGTACTTC. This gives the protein CASSVAPSSYEQYF.

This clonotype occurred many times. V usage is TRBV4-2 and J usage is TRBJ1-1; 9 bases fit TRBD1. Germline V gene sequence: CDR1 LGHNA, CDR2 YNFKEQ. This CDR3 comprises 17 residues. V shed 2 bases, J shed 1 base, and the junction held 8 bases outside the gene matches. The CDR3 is CASSQIDRGSENTEAFF. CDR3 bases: TGTGCCAGCAGCCAAATAGACAGGGGGAGCGAGAACACTGAAGCTTTCTTT.

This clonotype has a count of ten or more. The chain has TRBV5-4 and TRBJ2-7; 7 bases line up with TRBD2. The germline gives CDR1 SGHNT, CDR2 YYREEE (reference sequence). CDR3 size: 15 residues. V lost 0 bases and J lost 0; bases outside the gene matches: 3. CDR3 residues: CASSLVAGDSYEQYF. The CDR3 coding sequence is TGTGCCAGCAGCTTGGTCGCGGGGGACTCCTACGAGCAGTACTTC.

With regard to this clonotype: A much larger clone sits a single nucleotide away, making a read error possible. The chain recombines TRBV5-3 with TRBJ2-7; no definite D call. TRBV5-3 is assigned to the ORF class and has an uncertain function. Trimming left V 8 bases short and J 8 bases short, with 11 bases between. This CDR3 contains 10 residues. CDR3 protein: CASSPEKQYF. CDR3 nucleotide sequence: TGTGCCAGCAGCCCGGAGAAGCAGTACTTC.

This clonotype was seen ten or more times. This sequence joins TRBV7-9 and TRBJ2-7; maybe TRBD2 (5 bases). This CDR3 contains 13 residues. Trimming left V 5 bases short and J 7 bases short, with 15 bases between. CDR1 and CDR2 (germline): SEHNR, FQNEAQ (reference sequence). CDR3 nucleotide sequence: TGTGCCAGCAGCCCTACCTTTCCGGGGGAGCAGTACTTC. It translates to CASSPTFPGEQYF.

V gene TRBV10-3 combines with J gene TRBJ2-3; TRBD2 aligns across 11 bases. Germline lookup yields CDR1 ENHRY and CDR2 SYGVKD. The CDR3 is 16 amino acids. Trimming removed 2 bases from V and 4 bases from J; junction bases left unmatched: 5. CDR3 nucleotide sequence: TGTGCCATCAGTGAGGTAGCGGGGGGGCCATCAGATACGCAGTATTTT. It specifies CAISEVAGGPSDTQYF.

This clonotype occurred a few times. CDR3 in DNA: TGTGCCAGCAGCGAGGTGGGACAGAGATATAATTCACCCCTCCACTTT. This codes for CASSEVGQRYNSPLHF. J is TRBJ1-6 and V is TRBV13; 7 nucleotides line up with TRBD1. There are 16 residues in the CDR3. V dropped 5 bases and J dropped 4; count of bases not matched to a gene: 8. In germline, CDR1 is PRHDT, CDR2 FYEKMQ (reference sequence).

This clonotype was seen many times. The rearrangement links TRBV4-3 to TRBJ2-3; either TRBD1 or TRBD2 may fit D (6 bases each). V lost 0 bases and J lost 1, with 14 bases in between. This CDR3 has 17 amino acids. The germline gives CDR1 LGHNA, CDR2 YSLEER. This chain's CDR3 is CASSQDLRGGRTDTQYF. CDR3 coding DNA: TGCGCCAGCAGCCAAGATCTTCGAGGGGGGCGCACAGATACGCAGTATTTT.

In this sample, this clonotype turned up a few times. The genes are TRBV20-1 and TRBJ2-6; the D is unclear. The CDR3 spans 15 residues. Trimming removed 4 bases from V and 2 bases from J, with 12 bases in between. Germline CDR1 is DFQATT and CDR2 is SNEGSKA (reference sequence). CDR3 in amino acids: CSATLPVAGANVLTF. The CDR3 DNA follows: TGCAGTGCTACCCTCCCTGTAGCTGGGGCCAACGTCCTGACTTTC.

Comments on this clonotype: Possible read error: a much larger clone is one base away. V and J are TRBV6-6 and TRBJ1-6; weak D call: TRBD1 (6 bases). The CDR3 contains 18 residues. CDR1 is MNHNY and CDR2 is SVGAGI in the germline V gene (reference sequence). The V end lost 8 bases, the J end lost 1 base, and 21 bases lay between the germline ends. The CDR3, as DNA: TGTGCCAGCGGTACAGGGATGGGGATTGCTTCCTATAATTCACCCCTCCACTTT. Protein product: CASGTGMGIASYNSPLHF.

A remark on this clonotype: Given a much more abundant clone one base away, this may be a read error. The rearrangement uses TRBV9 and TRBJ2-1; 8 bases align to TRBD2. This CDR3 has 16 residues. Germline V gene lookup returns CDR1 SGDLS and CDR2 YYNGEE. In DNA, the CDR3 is TGTGCCAGCAGCGTAGATTTTAGCGGGACATACAATGAGCAGTCCTTC. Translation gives CASSVDFSGTYNEQSF.